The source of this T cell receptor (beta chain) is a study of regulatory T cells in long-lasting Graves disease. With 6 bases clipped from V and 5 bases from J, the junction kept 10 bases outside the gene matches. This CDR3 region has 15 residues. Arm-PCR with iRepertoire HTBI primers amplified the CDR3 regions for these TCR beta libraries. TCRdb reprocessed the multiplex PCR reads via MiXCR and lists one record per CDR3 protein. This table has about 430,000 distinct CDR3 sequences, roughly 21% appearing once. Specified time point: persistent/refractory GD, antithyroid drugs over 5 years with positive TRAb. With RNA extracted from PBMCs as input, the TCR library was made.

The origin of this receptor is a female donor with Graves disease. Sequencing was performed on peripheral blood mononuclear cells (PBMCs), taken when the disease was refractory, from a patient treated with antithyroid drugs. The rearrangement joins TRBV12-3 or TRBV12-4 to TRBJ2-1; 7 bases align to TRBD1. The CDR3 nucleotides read TGTGCCAGCAGCCAGCCGGGACAGAAGAACAATGAGCAGTTCTTC. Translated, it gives CASSQPGQKNNEQFF.